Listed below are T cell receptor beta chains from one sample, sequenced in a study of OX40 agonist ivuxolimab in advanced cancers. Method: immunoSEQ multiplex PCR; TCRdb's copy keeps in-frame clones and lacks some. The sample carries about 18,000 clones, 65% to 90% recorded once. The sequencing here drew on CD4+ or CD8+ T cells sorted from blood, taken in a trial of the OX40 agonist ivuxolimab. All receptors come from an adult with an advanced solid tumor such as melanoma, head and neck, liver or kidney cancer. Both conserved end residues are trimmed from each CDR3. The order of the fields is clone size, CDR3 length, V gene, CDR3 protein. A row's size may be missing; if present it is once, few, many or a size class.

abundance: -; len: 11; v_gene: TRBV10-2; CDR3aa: ASSDPGMETQY
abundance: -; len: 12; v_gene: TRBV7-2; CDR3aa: ASSLVGGDYGYT
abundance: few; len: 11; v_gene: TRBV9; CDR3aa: ASSSRTGPGLF
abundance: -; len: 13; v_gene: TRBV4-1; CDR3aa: ASSPSGTGTGELF
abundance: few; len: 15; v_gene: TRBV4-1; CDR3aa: ASSQGLRWGGEDEQY
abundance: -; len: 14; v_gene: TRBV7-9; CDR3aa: ASSLVGGSRNTEAF
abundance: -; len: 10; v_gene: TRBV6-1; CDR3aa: ASSEKEKKLF
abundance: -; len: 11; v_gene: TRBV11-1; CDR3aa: ASSLGLQETQY
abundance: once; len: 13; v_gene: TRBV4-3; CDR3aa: ASSQAPLGEKEAF
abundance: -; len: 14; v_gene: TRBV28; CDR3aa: ASSFAGQGVGTEAF
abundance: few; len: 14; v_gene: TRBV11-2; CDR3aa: ASSLSPQGRGDEQY
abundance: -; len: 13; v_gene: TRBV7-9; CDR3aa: ASSRAGQGNTEAF
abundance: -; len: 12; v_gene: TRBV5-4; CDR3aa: ASSPHVSGNTIY
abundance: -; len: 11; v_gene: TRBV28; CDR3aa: ASSSGRAHEQF
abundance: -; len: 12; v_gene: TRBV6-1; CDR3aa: ASSEDRLTDTQY
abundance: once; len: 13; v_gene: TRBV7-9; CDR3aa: ASSLGASGHNEQF
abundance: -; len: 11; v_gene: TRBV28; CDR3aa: ASIVDRGTEAF
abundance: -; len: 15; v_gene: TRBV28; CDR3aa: ASSSSLGQSSGNTIY
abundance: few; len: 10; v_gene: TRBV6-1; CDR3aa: ASSSRLNTIY
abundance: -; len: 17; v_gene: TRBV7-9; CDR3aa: ASSLAGLAFLTGTDTQY
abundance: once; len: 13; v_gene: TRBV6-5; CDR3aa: ASSYLSRQYNEQF
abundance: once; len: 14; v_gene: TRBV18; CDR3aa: ASSPERGLAKNIQY
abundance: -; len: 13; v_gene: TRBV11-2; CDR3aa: ASSPSGTIYNEQF
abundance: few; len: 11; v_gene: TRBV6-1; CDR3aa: ASNAGGRNIQY
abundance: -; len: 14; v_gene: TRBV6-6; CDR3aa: ASNPLQRGNTGELF
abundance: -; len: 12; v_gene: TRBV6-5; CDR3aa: ASSPGQLNNEQF
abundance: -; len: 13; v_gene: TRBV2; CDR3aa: ASSVQGGAGNTIY
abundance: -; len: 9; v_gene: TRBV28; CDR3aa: ASSSSHEQY
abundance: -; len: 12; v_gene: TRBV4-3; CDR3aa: ASSQDRAGQPQH
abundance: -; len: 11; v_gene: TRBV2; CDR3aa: ASSEDSEETQY
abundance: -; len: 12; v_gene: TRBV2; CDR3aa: ASSQTGTSQPQH
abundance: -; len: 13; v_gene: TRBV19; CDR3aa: ASMGDRGRNQPQH
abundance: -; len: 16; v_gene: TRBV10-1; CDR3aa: ASSASGRASFGTGELF
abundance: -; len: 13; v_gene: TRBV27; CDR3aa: ASSLSARYSYGYT
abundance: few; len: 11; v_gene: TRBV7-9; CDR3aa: ASSLELGYEQY
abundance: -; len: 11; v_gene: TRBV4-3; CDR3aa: ASSFQANTEAF
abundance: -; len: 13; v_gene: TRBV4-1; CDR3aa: ASSQQGHKNTEAF
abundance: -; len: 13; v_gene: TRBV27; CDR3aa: ASTRLGTGNDEQF
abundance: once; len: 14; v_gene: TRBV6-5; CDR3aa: ASSSFASTGVTEAF
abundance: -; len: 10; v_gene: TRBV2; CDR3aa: ASSWSNYGYT
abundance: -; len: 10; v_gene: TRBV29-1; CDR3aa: SVEHVKETQY
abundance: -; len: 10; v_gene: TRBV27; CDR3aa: ASSLDRLTAF
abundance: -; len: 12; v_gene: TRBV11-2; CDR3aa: ASSLLGGANEQF
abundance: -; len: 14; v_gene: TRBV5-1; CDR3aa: ASSWGSGTGAYEQY